The source of this TCR beta chain is a study of blood T cell repertoires in COVID-19. The overall study: Sample material is recorded as cDNA or gDNA derived from T cells, B-cell-depleted T cells, or PBMCs.

The data were produced by immunoSEQ multiplex PCR, yet TCRdb's version contains in-frame clones alone and is incomplete. The sample yields over 150,000 clones, 89% seen once. Germline V CDR1 and CDR2: LGHDT, YNNKEL (reference sequence). CDR3 length: 15 amino acids. Trimming cost V 8 bases and J 0 bases; bases outside gene matches: 6. The genes are TRBV3-1 (or the pseudogene TRBV3-2) and TRBJ2-2; TRBD2 aligns across 7 bases. The receptor was derived from a young man who had recovered from COVID-19. Sequenced sample: peripheral blood. CDR3: CASRKRDPNTGELFF. The CDR3 coding sequence is TGTGCCAGCCGTAAGCGGGACCCGAACACCGGGGAGCTGTTTTTT.